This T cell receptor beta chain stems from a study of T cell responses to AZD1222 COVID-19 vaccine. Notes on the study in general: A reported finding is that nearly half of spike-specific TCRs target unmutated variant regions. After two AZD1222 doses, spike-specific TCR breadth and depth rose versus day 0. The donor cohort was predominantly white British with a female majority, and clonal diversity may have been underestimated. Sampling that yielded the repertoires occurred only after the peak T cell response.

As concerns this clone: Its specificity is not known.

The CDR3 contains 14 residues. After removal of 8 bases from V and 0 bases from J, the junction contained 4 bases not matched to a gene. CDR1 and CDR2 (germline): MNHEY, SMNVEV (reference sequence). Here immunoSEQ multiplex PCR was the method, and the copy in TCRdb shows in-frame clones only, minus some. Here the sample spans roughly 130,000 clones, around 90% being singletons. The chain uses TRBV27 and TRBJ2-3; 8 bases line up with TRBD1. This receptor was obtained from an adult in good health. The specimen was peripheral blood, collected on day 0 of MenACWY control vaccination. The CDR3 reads CASARDRSTDTQYF. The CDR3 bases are TGTGCCAGCGCCCGGGACAGGAGCACAGATACGCAGTATTTT.